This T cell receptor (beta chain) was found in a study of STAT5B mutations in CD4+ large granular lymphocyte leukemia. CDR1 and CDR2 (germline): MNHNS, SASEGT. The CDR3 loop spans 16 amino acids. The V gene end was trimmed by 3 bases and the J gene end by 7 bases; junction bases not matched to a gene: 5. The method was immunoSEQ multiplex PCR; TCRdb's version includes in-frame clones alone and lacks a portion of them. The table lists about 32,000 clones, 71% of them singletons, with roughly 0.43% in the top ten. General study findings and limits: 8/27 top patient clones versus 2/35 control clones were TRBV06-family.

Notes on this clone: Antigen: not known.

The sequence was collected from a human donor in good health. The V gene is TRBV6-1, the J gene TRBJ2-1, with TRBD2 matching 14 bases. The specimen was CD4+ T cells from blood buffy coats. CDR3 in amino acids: CASSETSGGAFNEQFF. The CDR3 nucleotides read TGTGCCAGCAGTGAGACTAGCGGGGGGGCCTTTAATGAGCAGTTCTTC.